This TCR beta chain was profiled in a study of cytomegalovirus exposure and HLA in healthy donors. Study conclusions and caveats: Based on reports, TCR beta sequences accurately predicted HLA-A and HLA-B alleles for most subjects. A missense DCLRE1C variant was associated with V- and J-gene trimming of TCR beta chains in a later analysis, and an independent cohort replicated the association.

Trimming cost V 3 bases and J 16 bases; bases outside gene matches: 17. This CDR3 is 16 amino acids long. CDR1 is MNHEY, CDR2 SMNVEV, per germline (reference sequence). The PCR made use of 60 Vbeta and 13 Jbeta primers. This table comes from immunoSEQ multiplex PCR, and its TCRdb copy is limited to in-frame clones, with some not included. Among about 130,000 clones listed, around 77% were seen once. Worth noting for this clone: Its antigen remains unidentified.

Sequenced sample: PBMCs. This receptor was obtained from a young man in good health and CMV-seronegative. This chain links TRBV27 with TRBJ1-6; 8 bases fit TRBD1. The CDR3 nucleotides read TGTGCCAGCAGTTTTGACGGCGGGACAGGTATACGGTTGCTCCACTTT. This gives the protein CASSFDGGTGIRLLHF.